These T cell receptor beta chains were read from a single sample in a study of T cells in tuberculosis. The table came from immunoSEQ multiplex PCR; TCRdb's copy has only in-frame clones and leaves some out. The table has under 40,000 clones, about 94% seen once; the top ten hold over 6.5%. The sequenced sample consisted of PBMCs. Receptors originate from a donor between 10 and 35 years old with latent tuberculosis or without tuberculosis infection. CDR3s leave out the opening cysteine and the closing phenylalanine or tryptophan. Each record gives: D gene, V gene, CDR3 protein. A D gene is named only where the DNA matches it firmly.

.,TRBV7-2,ASSLARAGYT
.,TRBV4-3,ASSHLSLGSGGTANTGELF
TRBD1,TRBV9,ASKTGTGPPNEQF
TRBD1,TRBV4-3,ASSQGTGSGNTIY
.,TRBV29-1,SVATGTGNQPQH
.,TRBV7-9,ASSFLRDRLVGELF
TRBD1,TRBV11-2,ASSSGTGSISEQY
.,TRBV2,ASSDSYQPQH
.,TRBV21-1,ASSKLLPRGEYEQY
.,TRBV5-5,ASSQDFLGSTDTQY
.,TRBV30,AWSYTRAGNQPQH
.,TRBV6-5,ASQGPNQPQH
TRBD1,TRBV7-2,ASSSGQGLYEQY
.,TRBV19,ASSMGDRFSRGYEQY
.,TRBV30,AWTTGYSNQPQH
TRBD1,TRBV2,ASRRTGTGNYEQY
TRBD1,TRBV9,ASSVQGAGEQY
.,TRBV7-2,ASSPRRDWDQPQH
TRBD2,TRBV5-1,ASSLDPGVAGAVNEQF
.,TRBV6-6,ASSYLDEQY
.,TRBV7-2,ASSAQRTDTQY
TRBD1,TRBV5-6,ASSFTGGGYGYT
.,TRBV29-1,SVESSGANVLT
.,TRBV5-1,ASSLGRGPAGGNTIY
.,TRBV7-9,ASSLVGRPNTEAF
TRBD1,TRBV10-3,AISEERDRPQGPQH
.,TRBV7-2,ASSVYSNQPQH
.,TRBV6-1,ASSEGSDWGYT
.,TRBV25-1,ASSGPVWGGGNTEAF
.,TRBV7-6,ASRSRRGRTDTQY
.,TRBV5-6,ATSVSGYT
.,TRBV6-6,ASSYKTGSSYEQY
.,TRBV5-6,ASSLAGGHGYT
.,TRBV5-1,ASSLRTGTDTQY
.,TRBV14,ASSPVFRGEQY
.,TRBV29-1,SGGGLTEAF
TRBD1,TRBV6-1,ASSDLGGTGNQPQH
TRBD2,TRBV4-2,ASSQPAGLAASSYEQY
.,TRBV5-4,ASSTANLLS
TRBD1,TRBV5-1,ASSSEGQANIQY
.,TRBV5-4,ASSLAGVDTGELF
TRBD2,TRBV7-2,ASSFTSGGYNEQF
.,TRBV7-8,ASSPGSTEAF
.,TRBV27,ASSGTLGNQPQH
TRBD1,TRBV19,ASSTRDRGDWNTEAF
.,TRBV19,ASIGGTAKGAF